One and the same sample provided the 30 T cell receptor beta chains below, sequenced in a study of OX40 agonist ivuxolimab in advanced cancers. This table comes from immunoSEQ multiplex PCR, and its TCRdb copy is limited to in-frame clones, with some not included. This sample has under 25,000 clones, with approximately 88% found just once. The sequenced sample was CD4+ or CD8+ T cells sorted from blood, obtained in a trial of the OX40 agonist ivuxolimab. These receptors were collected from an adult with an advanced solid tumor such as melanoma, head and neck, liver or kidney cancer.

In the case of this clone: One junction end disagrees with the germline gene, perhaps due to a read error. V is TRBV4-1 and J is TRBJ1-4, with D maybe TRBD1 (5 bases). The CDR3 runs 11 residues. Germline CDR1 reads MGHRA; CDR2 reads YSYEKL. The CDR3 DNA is TGCGCCAGCAGCCAAGAGGGCAGGGAGATTTTT. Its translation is CASSQEGREIF.

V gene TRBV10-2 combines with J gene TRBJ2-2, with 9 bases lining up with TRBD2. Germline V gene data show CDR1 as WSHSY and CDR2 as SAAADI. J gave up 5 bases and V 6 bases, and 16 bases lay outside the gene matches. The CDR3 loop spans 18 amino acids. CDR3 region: CASRPEASGTYETGELFF. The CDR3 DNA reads TGCGCCAGCAGACCCGAAGCTAGCGGGACGTACGAGACCGGGGAGCTGTTTTTT.

DNA for the CDR3: TGTGCCAGCAGTGAAGGTCCGGGGGTAAGGACCGGGGAGCTGTTTTTT. This codes for CASSEGPGVRTGELFF. The chain carries TRBV6-1 and TRBJ2-2; a weak D match, TRBD2 (6 bases). Trimming pared 1 base from V and 5 bases from J, leaving 14 bases between. The CDR3 runs to 16 residues. The V gene's germline CDR1 is MNHNS and CDR2 SASEGT.

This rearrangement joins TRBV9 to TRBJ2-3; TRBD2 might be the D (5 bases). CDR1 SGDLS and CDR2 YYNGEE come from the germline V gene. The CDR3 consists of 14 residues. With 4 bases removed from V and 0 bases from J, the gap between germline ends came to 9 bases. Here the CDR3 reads CASSLSGSTDTQYF. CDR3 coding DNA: TGTGCCAGCAGCCTAAGCGGAAGCACAGATACGCAGTATTTT.

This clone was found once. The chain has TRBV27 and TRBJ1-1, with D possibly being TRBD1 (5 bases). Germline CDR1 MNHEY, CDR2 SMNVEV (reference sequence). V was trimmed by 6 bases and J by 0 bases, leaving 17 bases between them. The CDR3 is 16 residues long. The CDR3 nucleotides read TGTGCCAGCAGGCCGACAGTAACCATAATGAACACTGAAGCTTTCTTT. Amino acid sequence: CASRPTVTIMNTEAFF.

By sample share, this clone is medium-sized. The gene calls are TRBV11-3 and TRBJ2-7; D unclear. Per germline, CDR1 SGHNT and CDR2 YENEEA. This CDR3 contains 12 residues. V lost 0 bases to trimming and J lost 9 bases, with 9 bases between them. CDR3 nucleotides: TGTGCCAGCAGCTTAGAGTCGGGCCCGCAGTACTTC. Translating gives CASSLESGPQYF. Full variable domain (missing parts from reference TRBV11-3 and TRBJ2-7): EAGVVQSPRYKIIEKKQPVAFWCNPISGHNTLYWYLQNLGQGPELLIRYENEEAVDDSQLPKDRFSAERLKGVDSTLKIQPAELGDSAVYLCASSLESGPQYFGPGTRLTVT.

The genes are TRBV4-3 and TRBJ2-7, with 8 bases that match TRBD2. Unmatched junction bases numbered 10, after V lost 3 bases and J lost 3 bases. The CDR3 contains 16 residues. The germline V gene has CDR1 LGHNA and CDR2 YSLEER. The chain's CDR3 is CASSQGTTSDLYEQYF. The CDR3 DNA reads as TGCGCCAGCAGCCAGGGGACGACTAGCGACCTCTACGAGCAGTACTTC.

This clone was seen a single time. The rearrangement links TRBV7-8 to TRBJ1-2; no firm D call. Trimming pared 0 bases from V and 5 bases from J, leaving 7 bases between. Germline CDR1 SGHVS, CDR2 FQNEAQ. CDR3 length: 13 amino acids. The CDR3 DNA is TGTGCCAGCAGCTTAGCCCCAAGTTATGGCTACACCTTC. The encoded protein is CASSLAPSYGYTF.

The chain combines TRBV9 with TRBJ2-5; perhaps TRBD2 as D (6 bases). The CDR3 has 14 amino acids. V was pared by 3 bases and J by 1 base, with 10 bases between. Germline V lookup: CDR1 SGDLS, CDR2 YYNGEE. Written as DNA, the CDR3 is TGTGCCAGCAGCGGCCGGGACTCCCAAGAGACCCAGTACTTC. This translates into CASSGRDSQETQYF.

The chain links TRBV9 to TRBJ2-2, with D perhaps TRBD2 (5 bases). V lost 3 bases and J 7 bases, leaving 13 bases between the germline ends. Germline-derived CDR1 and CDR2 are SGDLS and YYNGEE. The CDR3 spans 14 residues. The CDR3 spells CASSGESKDGELFF. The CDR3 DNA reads TGTGCCAGCAGCGGGGAGAGTAAGGACGGGGAGCTGTTTTTT.

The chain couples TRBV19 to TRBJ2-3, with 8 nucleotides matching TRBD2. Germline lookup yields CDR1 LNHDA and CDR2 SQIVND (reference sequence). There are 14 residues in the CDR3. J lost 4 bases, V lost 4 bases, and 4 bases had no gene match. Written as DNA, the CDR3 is TGTGCCAGTAGTAGTAGACTAGCGCCAGATACGCAGTATTTT. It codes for CASSSRLAPDTQYF.

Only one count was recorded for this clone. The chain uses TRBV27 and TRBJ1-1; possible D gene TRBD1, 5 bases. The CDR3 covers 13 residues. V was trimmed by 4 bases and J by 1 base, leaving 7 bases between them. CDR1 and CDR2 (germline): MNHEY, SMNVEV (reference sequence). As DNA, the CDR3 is TGTGCCAGCAGTTGGGGGGGGAACACTGAAGCTTTCTTT. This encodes CASSWGGNTEAFF.

This CDR3 is CASSYGQGGEQYF. In DNA, the CDR3 is TGTGCCAGCAGTTACGGCCAGGGAGGCGAGCAGTACTTC. The chain recombines TRBV6-5 with TRBJ2-7; tentatively, D is TRBD2 (6 bases). Germline CDR1 is MNHEY and CDR2 is SVGAGI. The V gene lost 2 bases and the J gene lost 6 bases, with 11 bases spanning the gap. This CDR3 spans 13 amino acids.

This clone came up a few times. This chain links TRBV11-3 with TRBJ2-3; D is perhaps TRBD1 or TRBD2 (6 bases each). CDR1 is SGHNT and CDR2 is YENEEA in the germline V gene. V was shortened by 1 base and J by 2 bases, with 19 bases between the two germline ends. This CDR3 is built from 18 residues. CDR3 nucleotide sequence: TGTGCCAGCAGCTTAGGCCTTTCGGGGGCGGATCTCACAGATACGCAGTATTTT. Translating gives CASSLGLSGADLTDTQYF.

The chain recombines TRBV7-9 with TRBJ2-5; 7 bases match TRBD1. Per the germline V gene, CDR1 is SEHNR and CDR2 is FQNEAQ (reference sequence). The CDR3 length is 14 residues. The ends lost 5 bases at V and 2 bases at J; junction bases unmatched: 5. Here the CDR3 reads CASSIGQEQETQYF. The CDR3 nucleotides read TGTGCCAGCAGCATTGGACAGGAGCAAGAGACCCAGTACTTC.

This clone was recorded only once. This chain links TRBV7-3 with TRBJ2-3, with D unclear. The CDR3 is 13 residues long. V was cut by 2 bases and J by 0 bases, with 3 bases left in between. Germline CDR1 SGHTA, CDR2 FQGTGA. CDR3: CASSLVSTDTQYF. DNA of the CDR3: TGTGCCAGCAGCTTAGTGAGCACAGATACGCAGTATTTT.

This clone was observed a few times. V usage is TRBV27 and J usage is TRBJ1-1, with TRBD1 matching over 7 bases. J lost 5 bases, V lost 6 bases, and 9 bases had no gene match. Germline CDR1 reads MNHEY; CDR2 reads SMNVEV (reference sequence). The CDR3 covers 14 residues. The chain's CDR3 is CASREQGMGTEAFF. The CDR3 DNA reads TGTGCCAGCAGGGAACAGGGGATGGGGACTGAAGCTTTCTTT.

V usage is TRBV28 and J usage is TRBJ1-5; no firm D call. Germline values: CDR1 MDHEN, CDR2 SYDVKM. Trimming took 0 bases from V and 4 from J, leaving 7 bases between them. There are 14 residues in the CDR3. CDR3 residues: CASSLWGTNQPQHF. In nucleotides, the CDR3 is TGTGCCAGCAGTTTATGGGGCACGAATCAGCCCCAGCATTTT.

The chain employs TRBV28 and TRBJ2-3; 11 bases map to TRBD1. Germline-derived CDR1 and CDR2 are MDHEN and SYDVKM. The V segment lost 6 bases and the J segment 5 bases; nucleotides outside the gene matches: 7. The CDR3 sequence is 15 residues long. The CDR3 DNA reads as TGTGCCAGCAGGGCCCGGACAGGGGGCCAAGATACGCAGTATTTT. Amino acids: CASRARTGGQDTQYF.

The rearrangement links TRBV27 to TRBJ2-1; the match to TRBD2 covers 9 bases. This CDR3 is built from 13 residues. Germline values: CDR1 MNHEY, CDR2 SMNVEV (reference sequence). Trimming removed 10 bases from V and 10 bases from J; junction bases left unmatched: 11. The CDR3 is CATTEAGGGEQFF. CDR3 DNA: TGTGCCACCACTGAGGCGGGAGGGGGCGAGCAGTTCTTC.

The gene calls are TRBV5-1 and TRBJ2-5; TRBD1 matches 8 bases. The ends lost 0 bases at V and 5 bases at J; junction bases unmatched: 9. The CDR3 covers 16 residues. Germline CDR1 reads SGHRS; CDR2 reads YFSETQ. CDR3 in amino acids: CASSLVGTGGLETQYF. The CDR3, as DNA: TGCGCCAGCAGCTTGGTTGGGACAGGTGGATTGGAGACCCAGTACTTC.

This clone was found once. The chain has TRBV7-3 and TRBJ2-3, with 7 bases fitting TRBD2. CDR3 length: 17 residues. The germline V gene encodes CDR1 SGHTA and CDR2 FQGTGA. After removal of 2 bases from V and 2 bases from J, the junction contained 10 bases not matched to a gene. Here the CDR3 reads CASSLQPSLAVTDTQYF. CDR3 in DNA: TGTGCCAGCAGCTTACAGCCGAGCCTAGCGGTCACAGATACGCAGTATTTT.

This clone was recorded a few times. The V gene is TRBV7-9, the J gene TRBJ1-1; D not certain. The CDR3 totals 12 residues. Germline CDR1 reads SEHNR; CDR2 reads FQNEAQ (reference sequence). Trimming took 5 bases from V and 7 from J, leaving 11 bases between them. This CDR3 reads CASSLFDGEAFF. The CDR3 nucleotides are TGTGCCAGCAGCCTTTTCGACGGTGAAGCTTTCTTT. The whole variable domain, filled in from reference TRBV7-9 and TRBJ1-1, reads DTGVSQNPRHKITKRGQNVTFRCDPISEHNRLYWYRQTLGQGPEFLTYFQNEAQLEKSRLLSDRFSAERPKGSFSTLEIQRTEQGDSAMYLCASSLFDGEAFFGQGTRLTVV.

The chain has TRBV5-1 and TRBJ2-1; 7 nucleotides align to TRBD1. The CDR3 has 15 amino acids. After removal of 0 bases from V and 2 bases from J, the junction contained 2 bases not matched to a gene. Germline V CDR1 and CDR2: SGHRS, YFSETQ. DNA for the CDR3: TGCGCCAGCAGCTTGGCGACAGGGCCCTACAATGAGCAGTTCTTC. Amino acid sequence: CASSLATGPYNEQFF.

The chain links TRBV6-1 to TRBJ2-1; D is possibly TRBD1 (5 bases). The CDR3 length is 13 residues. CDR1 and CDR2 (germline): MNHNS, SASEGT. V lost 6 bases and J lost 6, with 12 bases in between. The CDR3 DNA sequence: TGTGCCAGCAGCAGGGTCGTAACCAATGAGCAGTTCTTC. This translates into CASSRVVTNEQFF.

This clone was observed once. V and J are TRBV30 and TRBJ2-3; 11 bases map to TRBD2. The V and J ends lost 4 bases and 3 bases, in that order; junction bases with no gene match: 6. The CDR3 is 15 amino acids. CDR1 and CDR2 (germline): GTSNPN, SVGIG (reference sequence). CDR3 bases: TGTGCCTGGACCACGGGACTAGCGGCAACAGATACGCAGTATTTT. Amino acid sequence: CAWTTGLAATDTQYF. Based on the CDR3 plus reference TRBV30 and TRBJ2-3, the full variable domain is SQTIHQWPATLVQPVGSPLSLECTVEGTSNPNLYWYRQAAGRGLQLLFYSVGIGQISSEVPQNLSASRPQDRQFILSSKKLLLSDSGFYLCAWTTGLAATDTQYFGPGTRLTVL.

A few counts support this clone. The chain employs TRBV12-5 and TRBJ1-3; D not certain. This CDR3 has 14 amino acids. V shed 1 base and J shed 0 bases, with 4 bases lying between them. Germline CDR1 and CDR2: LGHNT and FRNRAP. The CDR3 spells CASGLGSSGNTIYF. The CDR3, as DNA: TGTGCTAGTGGTTTGGGCAGCTCTGGAAACACCATATATTTT.

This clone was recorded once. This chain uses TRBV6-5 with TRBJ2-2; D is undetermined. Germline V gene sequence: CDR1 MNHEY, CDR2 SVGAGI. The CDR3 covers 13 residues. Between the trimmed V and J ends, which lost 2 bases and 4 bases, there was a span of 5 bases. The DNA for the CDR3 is TGTGCCAGCAGTTACACGATCACCGGGGAGCTGTTTTTT. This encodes CASSYTITGELFF.

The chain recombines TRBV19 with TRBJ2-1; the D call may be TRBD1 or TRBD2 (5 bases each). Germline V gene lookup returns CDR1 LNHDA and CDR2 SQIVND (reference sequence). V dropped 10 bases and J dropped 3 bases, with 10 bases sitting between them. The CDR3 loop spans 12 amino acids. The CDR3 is CATERGYNEQFF. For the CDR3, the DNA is TGTGCCACGGAGAGGGGCTACAATGAGCAGTTCTTC.

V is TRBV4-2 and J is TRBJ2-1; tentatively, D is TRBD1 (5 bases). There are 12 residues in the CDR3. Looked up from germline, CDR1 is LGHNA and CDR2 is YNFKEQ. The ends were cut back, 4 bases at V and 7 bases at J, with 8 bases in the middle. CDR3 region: CASSPSGNEQFF. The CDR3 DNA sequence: TGTGCCAGCAGCCCGTCAGGGAATGAGCAGTTCTTC.